The TCR beta chain under discussion was sequenced for a study of cytomegalovirus exposure and HLA in healthy donors. Germline V lookup: CDR1 GTSNPN, CDR2 SVGIG (reference sequence). The CDR3 is made up of 12 amino acids. V lost 0 bases to trimming and J lost 9 bases, with 9 bases between them. Findings and limits, study-wide: A later analysis showed HLA-associated TCR beta chains outstripping equally common others in clonal expansion.

This clone has only one observation. Antigen: not known. The PCR was carried out with 60 Vbeta primers and 13 Jbeta primers. Profiling relied on immunoSEQ multiplex PCR, and the TCRdb table lists in-frame clones only, not all of them. Altogether 99,000 or so clones are present, 70% to 85% being singletons, with the ten largest covering around 5%. This clonotype was obtained from a woman aged 18 to 35 in good health and CMV-seropositive. Sequenced sample: PBMCs. The chain combines TRBV30 with TRBJ1-3; no clear D. The CDR3 loop reads CAWSVLQRTIYF. The CDR3 coding sequence is TGTGCCTGGAGTGTACTTCAACGCACCATATATTTT.